Below, 18 T cell receptor beta chains from the same sample are listed, as sequenced in a study of blood T cell repertoires in COVID-19 (dated by TCRdb to 2020 to 2022). Library generation was performed with the immunoSEQ multiplex PCR assay. In its TCRdb copy, this immuneACCESS table keeps in-frame sequences only and misses some clones. Where compared with another copy, unresolved V genes explain less than half of these, and the others have no known cause. The sample records some 120,000 clones, roughly 80% of which are singletons. The top ten clonotypes cover 16% of the sample. The sequenced sample was peripheral blood. The receptors originated from a woman between 50 and 59 years old with acute or convalescent COVID-19.

The chain joins TRBV28 to TRBJ2-7; TRBD1 matches at 8 bases. Germline V gene data show CDR1 as MDHEN and CDR2 as SYDVKM. The CDR3 runs 14 residues. Trimming removed 6 bases from V and 6 bases from J; junction bases left unmatched: 10. CDR3: CASRRTGQGSEQYF. For the CDR3, the DNA is TGTGCCAGCAGGCGGACAGGGCAGGGTTCCGAGCAGTACTTC. Filled out from reference TRBV28 and TRBJ2-7, the complete variable domain reads DVKVTQSSRYLVKRTGEKVFLECVQDMDHENMFWYRQDPGLGLRLIYFSYDVKMKEKGDIPEGYSVSREKKERFSLILESASTNQTSMYLCASRRTGQGSEQYFGPGTRLTVT.

This clone was picked up a small number of times. This chain uses TRBV3-1 (or the pseudogene TRBV3-2) with TRBJ2-5; TRBD2 matches at 9 bases. Germline assignment: CDR1 LGHDT and CDR2 YNNKEL (reference sequence). The CDR3 extends over 17 amino acids. Unmatched junction bases numbered 13, after V lost 1 base and J lost 7 bases. The CDR3 DNA sequence: TGTGCCAGCAGCCAAGGTGCGAGCGGGGGGTCTTATGGGACCCAGTACTTC. Protein product: CASSQGASGGSYGTQYF.

This clone was observed a single time. This chain uses TRBV12-3 or TRBV12-4 with TRBJ2-7, with a weak D call TRBD2 (6 bases). The CDR3 covers 12 residues. V lost 3 bases, J lost 7 bases, and 10 bases lay in between. The CDR3: CASSFSGEEQYF. The CDR3 DNA is TGTGCCAGCAGTTTTTCGGGGGAAGAGCAGTACTTC.

This clone was counted a few times. The chain combines TRBV6-1 with TRBJ1-2; D uncertain. This CDR3 contains 16 residues. The V gene lost 1 base and the J gene lost 3 bases, with 15 bases spanning the gap. Germline CDR1 MNHNS, CDR2 SASEGT. Here the CDR3 reads CASSEGREGVHYGYTF. The CDR3 coding sequence is TGTGCCAGCAGTGAAGGACGAGAGGGTGTCCACTATGGCTACACCTTC.

The rearrangement joins TRBV27 to TRBJ1-5; the D is unclear. With 7 bases removed from V and 3 bases from J, the gap between germline ends came to 13 bases. CDR3 length equals 14 residues. Germline CDR1 and CDR2: MNHEY and SMNVEV (reference sequence). CDR3 in DNA: TGTGCCAGCACCTCCCTCCCCTCCAATCAGCCCCAGCATTTT. Translated, it gives CASTSLPSNQPQHF.

In DNA form, the CDR3 reads TGCAGCGTGGTTCCCAGGTCTAACACTGAAGCTTTCTTT. It codes for CSVVPRSNTEAFF. The genes are TRBV29-1 and TRBJ1-1; no clear D. The CDR3 consists of 13 residues. CDR1 SQVTM and CDR2 ANQGSEA come from the germline V gene. Trimming took 6 bases from V and 2 from J, leaving 13 bases between them.

This clone was detected a few times. This chain uses TRBV19 with TRBJ1-2; TRBD1 matches at 8 bases. V shed 6 bases, J shed 6 bases, and the junction held 12 bases outside the gene matches. CDR3 length: 15 residues. The germline CDR1 and CDR2 sequences are LNHDA and SQIVND (reference sequence). The CDR3 bases are TGTGCCAGTAGCCATCGACAGGGGCCCTTGAATGGCTACACCTTC. Translated: CASSHRQGPLNGYTF.

The chain combines TRBV6-5 with TRBJ1-2; no clear D. The germline V gene has CDR1 MNHEY and CDR2 SVGAGI. V lost 6 bases and J lost 8, with 16 bases in between. The CDR3 sequence is 13 residues long. In nucleotides, the CDR3 is TGTGCCAGCAGCTCCTCGCAACGGGGAGGCTACACCTTC. It encodes CASSSSQRGGYTF.

The chain couples TRBV5-6 to TRBJ1-6, with D hard to call. Trimming took off 3 bases at V and 7 bases at J, with 11 bases between the two ends. The CDR3 loop spans 14 amino acids. Germline V gene lookup returns CDR1 SGHDT and CDR2 YYEEEE. CDR3 region: CASSSLATNSPLHF. The CDR3 DNA reads TGTGCCAGCAGCTCGTTAGCCACCAATTCACCCCTCCACTTT.

Only a few counts were recorded for this clone. V and J are TRBV2 and TRBJ1-5; 7 nucleotides line up with TRBD1. From germline, CDR1 is SNHLY and CDR2 FYNNEI. V gave up 3 bases and J gave up 10 bases; unmatched junction bases: 12. The CDR3 is made up of 15 amino acids. The CDR3 here is CASSEVAGGVGPQHF. CDR3 DNA: TGTGCCAGCAGTGAGGTGGCAGGGGGAGTTGGTCCCCAGCATTTT.

The chain joins TRBV29-1 to TRBJ2-2; 11 bases align to TRBD1. Trimming took 0 bases from V and 1 from J; bases not matched to a gene: 4. In germline, CDR1 is SQVTM, CDR2 ANQGSEA. This CDR3 is 17 amino acids long. CDR3 sequence reads: CSVEDPGTGGNTGELFF. The CDR3, as DNA: TGCAGCGTTGAAGATCCAGGGACAGGGGGGAACACCGGGGAGCTGTTTTTT.

For the CDR3, the DNA is TGTGCCACCAGTGATATACCCGGGACAGGGATCACCGGGGAGCTGTTTTTT. It translates to CATSDIPGTGITGELFF. The chain employs TRBV24-1 and TRBJ2-2; 9 nucleotides agree with TRBD1. V shed 3 bases and J 4 bases; nucleotides not matched to a gene: 8. Per the germline V gene, CDR1 is KGHDR and CDR2 is SFDVKD. This CDR3 is built from 17 residues.

The gene calls are TRBV24-1 and TRBJ1-5; 8 nucleotides match TRBD1. J gave up 2 bases and V 2 bases, and 4 bases lay outside the gene matches. The CDR3 covers 16 residues. Germline loops: CDR1 KGHDR, CDR2 SFDVKD. CDR3 sequence (DNA): TGTGCCACCAGTGATTCCACAGGGGGAGGCAATCAGCCCCAGCATTTT. Translation: CATSDSTGGGNQPQHF.

The V call is TRBV13, the J call TRBJ1-6; D gene ambiguous. The CDR3 is 15 amino acids. CDR1 and CDR2 from the germline V gene are PRHDT and FYEKMQ (reference sequence). V was cut by 3 bases and J by 8 bases, with 14 bases left in between. CDR3 in amino acids: CASSFDGSEYSPLHF. Here the CDR3 DNA reads TGTGCCAGCAGCTTTGACGGGAGCGAGTATTCACCCCTCCACTTT. Supplemented by reference TRBV13 and TRBJ1-6, the full variable domain reads AAGVIQSPRHLIKEKRETATLKCYPIPRHDTVYWYQQGPGQDPQFLISFYEKMQSDKGSIPDRFSAQQFSDYHSELNMSSLELGDSALYFCASSFDGSEYSPLHFGNGTRLTVT.

This sequence joins TRBV19 and TRBJ2-7, with D perhaps TRBD1 (7 bases). Germline V gene sequence: CDR1 LNHDA, CDR2 SQIVND (reference sequence). The CDR3 sequence is 11 residues long. Here the CDR3 DNA reads TGTGCTACCCAGGGGGGCCTCGGGCAGTACTTC. Its translation: CATQGGLGQYF.

The chain links TRBV5-1 to TRBJ1-5, with D possibly matching TRBD1 (5 bases). The V gene lost 0 bases and the J gene lost 7 bases, with 14 bases spanning the gap. This CDR3 has 15 residues. CDR1 and CDR2 (germline): SGHRS, YFSETQ. The CDR3 sequence: CASSLEGRVEQPQHF. For the CDR3, the DNA is TGCGCCAGCAGCTTGGAAGGCAGGGTAGAACAGCCCCAGCATTTT.

The chain recombines TRBV6-1 with TRBJ1-6; the match to TRBD1 covers 8 bases. This CDR3 is built from 15 residues. Trimming at V came to 2 bases and at J to 8 bases, leaving 5 bases not matched to a gene. The V gene's germline CDR1 is MNHNS and CDR2 SASEGT. In nucleotides, the CDR3 is TGTGCCAGCAGTGAAATTGAGACAGGGGATTCACCCCTCCACTTT. It encodes CASSEIETGDSPLHF.

The genes are TRBV24-1 and TRBJ1-2, with TRBD1 identical over 8 bases. V was pared by 4 bases and J by 4 bases, with 10 bases of the junction left unmatched. From germline, CDR1 is KGHDR and CDR2 SFDVKD. This CDR3 has 16 amino acids. The CDR3 loop reads CATSEPDGQGSYGYTF. For the CDR3, the DNA is TGTGCCACCAGTGAACCTGACGGACAGGGATCCTATGGCTACACCTTC.